This T cell receptor beta chain was recovered during a study of Tregs in tolerant kidney transplant recipients. Study observations and caveats: This study did not directly address biological reproducibility.

Sequencing was performed with immunoSEQ multiplex PCR; in TCRdb, only in-frame clones are kept and a portion is missing. This sample carries over 50,000 clones, over 70% of them seen once, and the ten largest clones take 5.2%. Thawed PBMCs were FACS-sorted into unstimulated CD4+CD25+CD127- regulatory T cells, CD4+CD25- non-regulatory cells, CD4 and CD8 cells. The CDR3 covers 13 residues. Germline CDR1 reads SGHNT; CDR2 reads YYREEE (reference sequence). Trimming took 4 bases from V and 3 from J, leaving 11 bases between them. This clone was found a few times. The antigen remains unidentified. The specimen was CD4+ T cells from blood. The clonotype comes from a human donor in good health. This chain connects TRBV5-4 to TRBJ2-7; D perhaps matches TRBD2 (6 bases). For the CDR3, the DNA is TGTGCCAGCAGCACGGGACTCTTCTACGAGCAGTACTTC. Translation gives CASSTGLFYEQYF.